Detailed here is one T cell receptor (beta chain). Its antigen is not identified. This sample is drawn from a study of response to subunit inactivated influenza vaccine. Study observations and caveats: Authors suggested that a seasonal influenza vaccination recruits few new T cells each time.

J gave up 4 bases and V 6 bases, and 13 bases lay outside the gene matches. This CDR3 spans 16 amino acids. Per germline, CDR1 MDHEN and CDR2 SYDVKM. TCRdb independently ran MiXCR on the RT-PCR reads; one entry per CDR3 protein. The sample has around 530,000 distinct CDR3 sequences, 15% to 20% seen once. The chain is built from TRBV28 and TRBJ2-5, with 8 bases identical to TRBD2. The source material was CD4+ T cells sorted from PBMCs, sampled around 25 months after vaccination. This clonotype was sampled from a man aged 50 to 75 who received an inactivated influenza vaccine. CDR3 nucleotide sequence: TGTGCCAGCAGCAGGCGGGGCGGTAGCGGGATAGAGACCCAGTACTTC. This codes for CASSRRGGSGIETQYF.